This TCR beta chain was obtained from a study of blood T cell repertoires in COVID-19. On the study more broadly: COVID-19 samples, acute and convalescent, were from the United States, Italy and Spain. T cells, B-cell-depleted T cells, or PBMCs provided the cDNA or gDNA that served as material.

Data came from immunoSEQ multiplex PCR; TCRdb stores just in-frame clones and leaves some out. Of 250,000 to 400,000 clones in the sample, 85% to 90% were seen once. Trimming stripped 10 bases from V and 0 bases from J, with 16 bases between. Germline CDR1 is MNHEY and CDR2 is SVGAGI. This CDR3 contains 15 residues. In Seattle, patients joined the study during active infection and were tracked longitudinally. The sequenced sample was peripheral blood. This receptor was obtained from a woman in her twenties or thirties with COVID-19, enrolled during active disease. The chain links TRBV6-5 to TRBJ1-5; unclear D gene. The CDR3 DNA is TGTGCCACCAAAGAACGGTCGAATAGCAATCAGCCCCAGCATTTT. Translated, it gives CATKERSNSNQPQHF.